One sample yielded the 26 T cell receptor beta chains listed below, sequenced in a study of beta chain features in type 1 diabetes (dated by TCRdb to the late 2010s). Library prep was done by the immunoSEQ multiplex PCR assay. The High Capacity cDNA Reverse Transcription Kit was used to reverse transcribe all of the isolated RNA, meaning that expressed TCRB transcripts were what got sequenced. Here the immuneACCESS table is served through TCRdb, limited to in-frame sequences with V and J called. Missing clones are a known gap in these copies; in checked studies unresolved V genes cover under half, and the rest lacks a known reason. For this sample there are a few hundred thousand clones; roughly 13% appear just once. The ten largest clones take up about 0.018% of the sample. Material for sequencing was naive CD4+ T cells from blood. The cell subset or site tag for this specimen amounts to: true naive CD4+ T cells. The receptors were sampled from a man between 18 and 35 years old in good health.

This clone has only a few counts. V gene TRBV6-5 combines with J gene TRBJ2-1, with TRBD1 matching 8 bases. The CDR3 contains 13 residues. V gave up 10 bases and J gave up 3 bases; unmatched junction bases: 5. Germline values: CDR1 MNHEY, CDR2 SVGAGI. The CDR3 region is CATNTGGYNEQFF. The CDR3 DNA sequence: TGTGCCACAAATACAGGGGGCTACAATGAGCAGTTCTTC.

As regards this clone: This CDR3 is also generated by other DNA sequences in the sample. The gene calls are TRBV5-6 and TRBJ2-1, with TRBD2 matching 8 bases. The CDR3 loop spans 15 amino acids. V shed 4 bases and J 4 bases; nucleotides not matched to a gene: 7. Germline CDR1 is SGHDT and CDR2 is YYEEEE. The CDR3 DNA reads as TGTGCCAGCAGCCTCCTAGCGGGTTCATACAATGAGCAGTTCTTC. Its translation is CASSLLAGSYNEQFF.

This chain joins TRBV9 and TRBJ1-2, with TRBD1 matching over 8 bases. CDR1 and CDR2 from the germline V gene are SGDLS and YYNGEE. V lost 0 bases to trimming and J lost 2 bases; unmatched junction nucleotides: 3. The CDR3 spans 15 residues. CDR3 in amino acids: CASSVGQGINYGYTF. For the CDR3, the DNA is TGTGCCAGCAGCGTAGGACAGGGGATCAACTATGGCTACACCTTC.

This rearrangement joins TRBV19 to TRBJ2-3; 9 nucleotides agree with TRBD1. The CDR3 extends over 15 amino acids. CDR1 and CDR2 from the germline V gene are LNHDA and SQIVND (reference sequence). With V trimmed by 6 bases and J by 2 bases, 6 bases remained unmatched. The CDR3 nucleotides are TGTGCCAGTAGCTCGGGACAGGGAAACACAGATACGCAGTATTTT. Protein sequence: CASSSGQGNTDTQYF.

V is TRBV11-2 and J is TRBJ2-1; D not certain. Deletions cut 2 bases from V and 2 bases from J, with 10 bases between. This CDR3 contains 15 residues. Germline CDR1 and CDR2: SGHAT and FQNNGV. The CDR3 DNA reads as TGTGCCAGCAGCTTAAGGAATGGAGCCTACAATGAGCAGTTCTTC. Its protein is CASSLRNGAYNEQFF. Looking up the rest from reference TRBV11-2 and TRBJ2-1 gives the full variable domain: EAGVAQSPRYKIIEKRQSVAFWCNPISGHATLYWYQQILGQGPKLLIQFQNNGVVDDSQLPKDRFSAERLKGVDSTLKIQPAKLEDSAVYLCASSLRNGAYNEQFFGPGTRLTVL.

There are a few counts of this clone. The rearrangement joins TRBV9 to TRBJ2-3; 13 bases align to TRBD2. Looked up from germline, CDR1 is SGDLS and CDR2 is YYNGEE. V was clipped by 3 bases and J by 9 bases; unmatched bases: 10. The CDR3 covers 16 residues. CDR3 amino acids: CASSETSGGAVRTQYF. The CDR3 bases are TGTGCCAGCAGCGAAACTAGCGGGGGGGCGGTTCGCACGCAGTATTTT. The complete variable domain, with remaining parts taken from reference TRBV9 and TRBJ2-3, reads DSGVTQTPKHLITATGQRVTLRCSPRSGDLSVYWYQQSLDQGLQFLIQYYNGEERAKGNILERFSAQQFPDLHSELNLSSLELGDSALYFCASSETSGGAVRTQYFGPGTRLTVL.

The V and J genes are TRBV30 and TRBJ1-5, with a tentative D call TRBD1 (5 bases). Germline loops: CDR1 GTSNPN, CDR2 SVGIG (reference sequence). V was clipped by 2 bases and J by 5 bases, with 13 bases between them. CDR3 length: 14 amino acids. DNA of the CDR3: TGTGCCTGGAGTTTCGGACAAAACTATCAGCCCCAGCATTTT. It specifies CAWSFGQNYQPQHF.

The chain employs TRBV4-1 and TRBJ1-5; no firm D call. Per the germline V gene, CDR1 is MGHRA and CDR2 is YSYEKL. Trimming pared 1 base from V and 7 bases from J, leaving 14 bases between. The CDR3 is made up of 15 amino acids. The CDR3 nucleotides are TGCGCCAGCAGCCAAGTTTACGAGGGTCGACAGCCCCAGCATTTT. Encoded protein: CASSQVYEGRQPQHF.

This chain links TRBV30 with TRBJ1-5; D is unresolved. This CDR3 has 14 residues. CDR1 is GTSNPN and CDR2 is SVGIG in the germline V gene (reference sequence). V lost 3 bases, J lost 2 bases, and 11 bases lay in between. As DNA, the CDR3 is TGTGCCTGGAGGTCTGGGCTCGGCAATCAGCCCCAGCATTTT. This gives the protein CAWRSGLGNQPQHF. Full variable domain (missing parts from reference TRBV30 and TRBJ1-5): SQTIHQWPATLVQPVGSPLSLECTVEGTSNPNLYWYRQAAGRGLQLLFYSVGIGQISSEVPQNLSASRPQDRQFILSSKKLLLSDSGFYLCAWRSGLGNQPQHFGDGTRLSIL.

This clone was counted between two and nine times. The DNA for the CDR3 is TGTGCCAGCTCACCACCGTCGGAGCCCTATGGCTACACCTTC. It codes for CASSPPSEPYGYTF. This chain links TRBV18 with TRBJ1-2, with D hard to call. The CDR3 has 14 residues. Per the germline V gene, CDR1 is KGHSH and CDR2 is LQKENI. V was cut by 0 bases and J by 4 bases, with 9 bases left in between.

CDR3 nucleotides: TGTGCCAGCAGCGTAGCTGCTAGCGGGGACACCGGGGAGCTGTTTTTT. As protein: CASSVAASGDTGELFF. The rearrangement links TRBV9 to TRBJ2-2; 9 bases map to TRBD2. The CDR3 extends over 16 amino acids. With V trimmed by 0 bases and J by 3 bases, 3 bases remained unmatched. Germline V CDR1 and CDR2: SGDLS, YYNGEE. The full variable domain, with the rest looked up from reference TRBV9 and TRBJ2-2, is DSGVTQTPKHLITATGQRVTLRCSPRSGDLSVYWYQQSLDQGLQFLIQYYNGEERAKGNILERFSAQQFPDLHSELNLSSLELGDSALYFCASSVAASGDTGELFFGEGSRLTVL.

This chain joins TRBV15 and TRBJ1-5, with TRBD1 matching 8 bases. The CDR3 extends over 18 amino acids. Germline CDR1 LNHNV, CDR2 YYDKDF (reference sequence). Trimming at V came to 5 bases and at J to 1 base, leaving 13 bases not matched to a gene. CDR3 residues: CATSAPFARQGSNQPQHF. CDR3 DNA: TGTGCCACCAGCGCCCCTTTTGCTCGACAGGGGAGCAATCAGCCCCAGCATTTT.

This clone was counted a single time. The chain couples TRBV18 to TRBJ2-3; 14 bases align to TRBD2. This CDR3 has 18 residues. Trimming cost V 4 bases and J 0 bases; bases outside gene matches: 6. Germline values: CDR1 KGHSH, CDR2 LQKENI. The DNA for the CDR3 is TGTGCCAGCTCACTTCGGACTAGCGGGGGGAGTAGCACAGATACGCAGTATTTT. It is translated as CASSLRTSGGSSTDTQYF.

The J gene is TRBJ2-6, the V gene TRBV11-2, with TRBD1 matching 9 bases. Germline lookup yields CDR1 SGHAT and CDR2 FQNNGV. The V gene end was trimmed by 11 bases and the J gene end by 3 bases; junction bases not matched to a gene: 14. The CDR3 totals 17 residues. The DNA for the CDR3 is TGTGCCGCCGGGGGCGGGTACAGGGGGCTTGGGGCCAACGTCCTGACTTTC. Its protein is CAAGGGYRGLGANVLTF.

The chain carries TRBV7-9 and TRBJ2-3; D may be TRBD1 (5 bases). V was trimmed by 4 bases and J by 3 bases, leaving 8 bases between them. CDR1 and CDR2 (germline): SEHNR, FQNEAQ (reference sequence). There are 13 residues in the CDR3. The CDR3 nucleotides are TGTGCCAGCAGCTCGTACAGGACAGATACGCAGTATTTT. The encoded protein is CASSSYRTDTQYF.

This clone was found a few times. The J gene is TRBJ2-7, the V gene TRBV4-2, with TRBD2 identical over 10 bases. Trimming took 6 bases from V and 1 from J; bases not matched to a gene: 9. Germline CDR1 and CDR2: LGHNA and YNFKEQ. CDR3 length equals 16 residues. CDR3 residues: CASRRGGLAESYEQYF. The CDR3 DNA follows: TGTGCCAGCAGACGCGGAGGACTAGCGGAATCCTACGAGCAGTACTTC.

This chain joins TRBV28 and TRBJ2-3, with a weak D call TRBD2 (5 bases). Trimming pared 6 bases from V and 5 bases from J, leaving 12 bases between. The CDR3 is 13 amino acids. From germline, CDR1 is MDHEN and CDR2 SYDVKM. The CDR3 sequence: CASSATSLDTQYF. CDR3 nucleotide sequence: TGTGCCAGCAGCGCTACTAGTTTAGATACGCAGTATTTT.

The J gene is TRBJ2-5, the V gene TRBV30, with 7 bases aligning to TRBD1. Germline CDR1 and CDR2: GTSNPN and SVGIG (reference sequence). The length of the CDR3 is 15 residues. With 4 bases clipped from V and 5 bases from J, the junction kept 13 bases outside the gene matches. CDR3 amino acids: CAWTGQGVFGETQYF. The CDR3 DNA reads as TGTGCCTGGACGGGCCAGGGGGTCTTTGGGGAGACCCAGTACTTC.

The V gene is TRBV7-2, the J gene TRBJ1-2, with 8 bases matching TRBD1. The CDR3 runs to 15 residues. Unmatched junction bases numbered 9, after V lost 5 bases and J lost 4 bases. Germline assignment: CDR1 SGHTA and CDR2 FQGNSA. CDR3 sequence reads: CASSPAQTGGYGYTF. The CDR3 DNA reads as TGTGCCAGCAGCCCTGCACAAACAGGGGGCTATGGCTACACCTTC.

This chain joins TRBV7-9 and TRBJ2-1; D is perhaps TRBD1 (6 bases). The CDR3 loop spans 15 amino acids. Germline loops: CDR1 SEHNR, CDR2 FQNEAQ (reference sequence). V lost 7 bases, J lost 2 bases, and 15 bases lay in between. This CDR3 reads CASTPLGGPYNEQFF. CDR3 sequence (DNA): TGTGCCAGCACCCCCCTTGGGGGCCCCTACAATGAGCAGTTCTTC.

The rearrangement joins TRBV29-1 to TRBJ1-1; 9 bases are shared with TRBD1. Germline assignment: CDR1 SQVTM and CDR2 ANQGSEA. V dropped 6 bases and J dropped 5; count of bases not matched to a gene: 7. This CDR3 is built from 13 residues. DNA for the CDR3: TGCAGCGTCGGGACAGGGAGAGGAACTGAAGCTTTCTTT. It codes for CSVGTGRGTEAFF.

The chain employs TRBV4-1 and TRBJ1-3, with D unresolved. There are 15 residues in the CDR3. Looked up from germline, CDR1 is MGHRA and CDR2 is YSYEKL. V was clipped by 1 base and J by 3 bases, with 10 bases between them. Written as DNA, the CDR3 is TGCGCCAGCAGCCAAGCCTTGTCGGGTGGAAACACCATATATTTT. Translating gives CASSQALSGGNTIYF.

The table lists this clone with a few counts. CDR3 nucleotide sequence: TGTGCCAGCAGGCCCGGACAGGGAGCCTACAATGAGCAGTTCTTC. Translated, it gives CASRPGQGAYNEQFF. This chain uses TRBV6-6 with TRBJ2-1, with 8 bases fitting TRBD1. Trimming took 6 bases from V and 2 from J; bases not matched to a gene: 6. The V gene's germline CDR1 is MNHNY and CDR2 SVGAGI (reference sequence). The CDR3 length is 15 residues.

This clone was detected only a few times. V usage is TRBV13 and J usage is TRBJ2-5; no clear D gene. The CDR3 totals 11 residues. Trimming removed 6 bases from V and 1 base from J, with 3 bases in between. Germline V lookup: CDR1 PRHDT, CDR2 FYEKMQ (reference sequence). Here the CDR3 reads CASRAQETQYF. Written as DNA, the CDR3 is TGTGCCAGCAGAGCCCAAGAGACCCAGTACTTC.

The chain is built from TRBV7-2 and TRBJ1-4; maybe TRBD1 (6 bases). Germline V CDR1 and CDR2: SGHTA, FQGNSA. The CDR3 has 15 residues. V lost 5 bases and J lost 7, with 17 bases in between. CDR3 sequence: CASSPPGQGSEKLFF. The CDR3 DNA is TGTGCCAGCAGCCCCCCGGGGCAGGGGTCTGAAAAACTGTTTTTT.

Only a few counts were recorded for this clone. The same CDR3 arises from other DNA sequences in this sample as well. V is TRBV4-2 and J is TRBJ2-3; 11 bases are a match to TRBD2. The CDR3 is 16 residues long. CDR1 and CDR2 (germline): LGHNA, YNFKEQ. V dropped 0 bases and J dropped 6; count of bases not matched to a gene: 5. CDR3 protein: CASSQETSGGRDTQYF. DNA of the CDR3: TGTGCCAGCAGCCAAGAAACTAGCGGGGGTAGGGATACGCAGTATTTT.